Listed below are T cell receptor beta chains from one sample, sequenced in a study of shared clonotypes between healthy human individuals. Profiled with immunoSEQ multiplex PCR; TCRdb holds only in-frame clones, not every one. The sample has hundreds of thousands of clones; less than 96% are singletons. Input material: naive CD4+ T cells sorted from blood. The receptors come from a woman aged 25-40 years in good health. Both conserved end residues are trimmed from each CDR3. Rows may omit the clone size; those that give it use once, few, many or a size class.

NA	TRBV5-4	TRBJ2-7	ASSLAADPIYEQY
NA	TRBV28	TRBJ2-1	ASSLTDLWGPNEQF
NA	TRBV5-1	TRBJ2-3	ASSLVGYTDTQY
NA	TRBV27	TRBJ1-2	ASSLGVRGRNNYGYT
NA	TRBV19	TRBJ2-5	ASSMTFGTVYQETQY
NA	TRBV5-1	TRBJ2-3	ASRDDPGTDTQY
NA	TRBV27	TRBJ2-7	ASSLSAGRRTYEQY
NA	TRBV7-8	NA	ASSPLAGGPYEQY
NA	TRBV6-5	TRBJ2-7	ASSSSAPYEQY
NA	TRBV30	TRBJ1-2	AWSGTGGIKDYGYT
once	TRBV11-2	TRBJ2-5	ASSFWETQY
NA	TRBV18	TRBJ1-1	ASSPRTGKDTEAF
NA	TRBV21-1	TRBJ2-7	ASSKVPRDRGGDEQY
NA	TRBV19	TRBJ1-2	ASTPDRLHYGYT
NA	TRBV11-1	TRBJ1-3	ASSRDVGNTIY
NA	TRBV30	TRBJ1-5	AWPTRPGVVRSAGWSDQPQH
NA	TRBV10-2	TRBJ2-3	ASGLAGGLSTDTQY
once	TRBV4-1	TRBJ2-4	ASSQPSSAKNIQY
once	TRBV18	TRBJ2-1	ASSPRDRGEQF
NA	TRBV15	TRBJ1-5	ATSILPGHMGVRQPQH
NA	TRBV18	TRBJ2-2	ASSPLGLAGNTGELF
NA	TRBV28	TRBJ2-3	ASGHQGGSGTDTQY
NA	TRBV5-1	TRBJ1-5	ASSKDSNQPQH
NA	TRBV6-5	TRBJ2-3	ASSVRGGKGDTQY
NA	TRBV15	TRBJ2-7	ATSRDRGPYEQY
NA	TRBV7-8	TRBJ2-2	ASSLGGDTGELF
NA	TRBV19	TRBJ2-7	ASRLSPLAGGGEQY
NA	TRBV27	TRBJ2-7	ASTRRRTGGWYEQY
NA	TRBV18	TRBJ2-4	ASSSAENIQY
NA	TRBV7-9	TRBJ2-7	ASSLGPLEQY
NA	TRBV5-1	TRBJ2-2	ASSLGRVGAGELF
NA	TRBV29-1	TRBJ2-5	SHRWGETQY
NA	TRBV27	TRBJ2-7	ASSPPGASGSYEQY
NA	TRBV18	TRBJ1-5	ASSPADSNQPQH
NA	TRBV27	TRBJ2-7	ASGLKPSRGFTSYEQY
NA	TRBV2	TRBJ2-5	ATKGRELRETQY
NA	TRBV19	TRBJ2-1	ASSRTGLAGANEQF
NA	TRBV4-2	TRBJ2-5	ASSQGPGQGPEGEQY
NA	TRBV5-4	TRBJ2-2	ASSSGLAGGPSTGELF
NA	TRBV5-1	TRBJ1-2	ASSLEGAYT
NA	TRBV6-5	TRBJ1-3	ASSYGRVPGNTIY
once	TRBV9	TRBJ2-1	ASSPRLAGGNNEQF
NA	TRBV7-8	TRBJ2-2	ASSLRATGELF
NA	TRBV29-1	TRBJ1-2	SVEEAPGQGLGGYT
NA	TRBV7-3	TRBJ1-3	ASSPGTGRLD
once	TRBV4-1	TRBJ2-7	ASSQPPGVNHEQY
NA	TRBV28	TRBJ2-7	ASRLGTSGRGEQY
NA	TRBV2	TRBJ1-2	ASSGTGWHGYT
NA	TRBV6-1	TRBJ1-2	ASRGAGGYT
NA	TRBV11-2	TRBJ2-5	ASSKSGGDQETQY